The clone carrying this T cell receptor (beta chain) was counted a single time. How the authors handled the data: Researchers report that nucleated cell counts were estimated from reference gene primer amplification. Sequenced by immunoSEQ multiplex PCR; TCRdb stores in-frame clones only, minus some. V, J and clone size are those of that table, while D and trimming were read from the DNA. The table records tens of thousands of clones, approximately 91% of them present only once. This record comes from a study of blood T cell repertoires in COVID-19. Study details: Samples of COVID-19 (acute and convalescent) were obtained from the United States, Italy and Spain. Nucleic acid was either cDNA or gDNA, and it came from T cells, B-cell-depleted T cells, or PBMCs.

V gave up 0 bases and J gave up 4 bases; unmatched junction bases: 5. Looked up from germline, CDR1 is WNHNN and CDR2 is SYGVQD (reference sequence). The CDR3 spans 17 residues. Sequenced sample: peripheral blood. The receptor was isolated from a woman older than 75 with acute or convalescent COVID-19. The V and J genes are TRBV10-1 and TRBJ2-2, with 10 bases fitting TRBD2. CDR3 region: CASSESASGRPTGELFF. The DNA for the CDR3 is TGCGCCAGCAGTGAGTCCGCTAGCGGGAGACCCACCGGGGAGCTGTTTTTT.